This T cell receptor beta chain was recorded in a study of blood T cell repertoires in COVID-19. Sequencing used immunoSEQ multiplex PCR; TCRdb keeps in-frame clones, though not all of them. Of roughly 230,000 clones detected, around 81% appear once; the ten largest clones hold roughly 3.1%. The V and J ends lost 2 bases and 4 bases, in that order; junction bases with no gene match: 3. Germline V CDR1 and CDR2: SGHTA, FQGTGA. CDR3 length equals 15 residues. The clonotype comes from a middle-aged man who had recovered from COVID-19. The specimen sequenced was PBMCs or T cells enriched from blood (not recorded which). The J gene is TRBJ2-7, the V gene TRBV7-3; 12 nucleotides align to TRBD2. CDR3 residues: CASSLGLAGPYEQYF. In nucleotides, the CDR3 is TGTGCCAGCAGCTTAGGACTAGCGGGACCTTACGAGCAGTACTTC.